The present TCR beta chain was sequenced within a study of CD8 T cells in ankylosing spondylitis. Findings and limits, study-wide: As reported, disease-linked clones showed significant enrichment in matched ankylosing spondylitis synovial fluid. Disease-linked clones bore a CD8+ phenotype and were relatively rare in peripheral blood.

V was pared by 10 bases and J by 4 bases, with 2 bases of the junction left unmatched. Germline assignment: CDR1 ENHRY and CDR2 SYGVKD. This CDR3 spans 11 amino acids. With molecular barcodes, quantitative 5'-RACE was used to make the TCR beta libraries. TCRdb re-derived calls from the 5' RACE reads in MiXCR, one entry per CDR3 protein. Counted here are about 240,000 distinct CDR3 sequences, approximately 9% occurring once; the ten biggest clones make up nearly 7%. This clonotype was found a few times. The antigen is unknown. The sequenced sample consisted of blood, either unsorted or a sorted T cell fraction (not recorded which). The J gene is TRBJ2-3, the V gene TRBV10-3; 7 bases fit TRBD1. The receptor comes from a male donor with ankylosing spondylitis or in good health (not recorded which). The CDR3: CASQGADTQYF. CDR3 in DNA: TGTGCCAGTCAGGGGGCAGATACGCAGTATTTT.